The rows below give T cell receptor beta chains drawn from one sample of a study of T cell clonotyping in hematopoietic cell transplantation. Method: immunoSEQ multiplex PCR; TCRdb's copy keeps in-frame clones and lacks some. This table holds about 11,000 clones, about 88% found once. This specimen consisted of PBMCs, obtained 100 days after allogeneic stem cell transplant. The receptor source for this set is a female patient in her 60s who had an allogeneic stem cell transplant from an unrelated donor, so the T cells may come from the graft donor. Some clones in this sample may be carry-over from other donors' samples. The CDR3 runs from the conserved cysteine through the conserved F or W. A D gene is named only where the DNA matches it firmly. Not all rows give a size; the values are once, few, many and, for expanded clones, a class.

CDR3 protein: CASTPQVASYEQYF; CDR3 DNA: TGTGCCAGCACTCCCCAGGTAGCATCCTACGAGCAGTACTTC; J gene: TRBJ2-7; D gene: -; clone size: once; V gene: TRBV5-5
CDR3 protein: CASSLGGVTEAFF; CDR3 DNA: TGTGCCAGCAGTCTAGGAGGGGTCACTGAAGCTTTCTTT; J gene: TRBJ1-1; D gene: -; clone size: -; V gene: TRBV5-6
CDR3 protein: CASSYQETQYF; CDR3 DNA: TGTGCCAGCAGCTACCAAGAGACCCAGTACTTC; J gene: TRBJ2-5; D gene: -; clone size: -; V gene: TRBV7-9
CDR3 protein: CASSHSTSGNTGELFF; CDR3 DNA: TGTGCCAGCAGCCACTCGACTAGCGGGAACACCGGGGAGCTGTTTTTT; J gene: TRBJ2-2; D gene: TRBD2; clone size: once; V gene: TRBV9
CDR3 protein: CASSSQLRQGSDTQYF; CDR3 DNA: TGTGCCAGCAGCTCCCAATTAAGACAGGGTTCAGATACGCAGTATTTT; J gene: TRBJ2-3; D gene: TRBD1; clone size: -; V gene: TRBV7-3
CDR3 protein: CASGAGRGVDNEQFF; CDR3 DNA: TGTGCCAGCGGAGCAGGAAGAGGTGTGGACAATGAGCAGTTCTTC; J gene: TRBJ2-1; D gene: -; clone size: -; V gene: TRBV6-1
CDR3 protein: CASSFGQRPNEQFF; CDR3 DNA: TGTGCCAGCAGCTTTGGGCAGCGCCCCAATGAGCAGTTCTTC; J gene: TRBJ2-1; D gene: -; clone size: once; V gene: TRBV7-9
CDR3 protein: CASSLTYRGTYGYTF; CDR3 DNA: TGTGCCAGCAGTTTAACGTACAGGGGGACCTATGGCTACACCTTC; J gene: TRBJ1-2; D gene: TRBD1; clone size: -; V gene: TRBV27
CDR3 protein: CASSYGAVGFSEQFF; CDR3 DNA: TGTGCCAGCAGTTACGGGGCAGTGGGGTTCTCTGAGCAGTTCTTC; J gene: TRBJ2-1; D gene: -; clone size: -; V gene: TRBV6-5
CDR3 protein: CASSLERTGRYF; CDR3 DNA: TGTGCCAGCAGCTTAGAACGGACGGGCAGGTACTTC; J gene: TRBJ2-4; D gene: -; clone size: -; V gene: TRBV11-2
CDR3 protein: CASSSADRYQPQHF; CDR3 DNA: TGTGCCAGCAGTTCGGCGGACAGGTATCAGCCCCAGCATTTT; J gene: TRBJ1-5; D gene: TRBD1; clone size: -; V gene: TRBV28
CDR3 protein: CASSYSGTSNGELFF; CDR3 DNA: TGTGCCAGCAGCTACTCCGGGACATCGAACGGGGAGCTGTTTTTT; J gene: TRBJ2-2; D gene: -; clone size: -; V gene: TRBV7-8
CDR3 protein: CSVELNPNGYTF; CDR3 DNA: TGCAGCGTTGAACTGAACCCTAATGGCTACACCTTC; J gene: TRBJ1-2; D gene: -; clone size: -; V gene: TRBV29-1
CDR3 protein: CASSASGPFTDTQYF; CDR3 DNA: TGTGCCAGCAGTGCCTCGGGTCCATTCACAGATACGCAGTATTTT; J gene: TRBJ2-3; D gene: -; clone size: -; V gene: TRBV6-6
CDR3 protein: CASSPLGGQYILNTEAFF; CDR3 DNA: TGTGCCAGTAGTCCCTTAGGGGGACAGTACATCTTGAACACTGAAGCTTTCTTT; J gene: TRBJ1-1; D gene: TRBD1; clone size: -; V gene: TRBV19
CDR3 protein: CASSAQSGTGNRYGYTF; CDR3 DNA: TGTGCCAGTAGTGCCCAATCCGGGACAGGGAACCGCTATGGCTACACCTTC; J gene: TRBJ1-2; D gene: TRBD1; clone size: -; V gene: TRBV19
CDR3 protein: CASSLEQGNTGELFF; CDR3 DNA: TGTGCCAGCAGCTTAGAACAGGGGAACACCGGGGAGCTGTTTTTT; J gene: TRBJ2-2; D gene: -; clone size: -; V gene: TRBV7-6
CDR3 protein: CAISERRRQGVYEQYF; CDR3 DNA: TGTGCCATCAGTGAACGGCGGCGGCAGGGCGTCTACGAGCAGTACTTC; J gene: TRBJ2-7; D gene: -; clone size: -; V gene: TRBV10-3
CDR3 protein: CASSRDSYQPQHF; CDR3 DNA: TGTGCCAGCAGCCGGGACAGTTATCAGCCCCAGCATTTT; J gene: TRBJ1-5; D gene: TRBD1; clone size: -; V gene: TRBV7-3
CDR3 protein: CASSIDIGLPNTGELFF; CDR3 DNA: TGTGCCAGTAGTATAGATATAGGACTTCCGAACACCGGGGAGCTGTTTTTT; J gene: TRBJ2-2; D gene: -; clone size: -; V gene: TRBV19
CDR3 protein: CASSRGRVAEQYF; CDR3 DNA: TGTGCCAGTAGTCGCGGGAGGGTCGCCGAGCAGTACTTC; J gene: TRBJ2-7; D gene: TRBD2; clone size: -; V gene: TRBV19
CDR3 protein: CASSPLAGGSTDTQYF; CDR3 DNA: TGTGCCAGCAGCCCCCTCGCGGGAGGGTCCACAGATACGCAGTATTTT; J gene: TRBJ2-3; D gene: TRBD2; clone size: -; V gene: TRBV4-2
CDR3 protein: CASSYGPLYEQYF; CDR3 DNA: TGTGCCAGCAGTTACGGACCTCTCTACGAGCAGTACTTC; J gene: TRBJ2-7; D gene: -; clone size: few; V gene: TRBV28
CDR3 protein: CSVELGAQGQETQYF; CDR3 DNA: TGCAGCGTTGAATTGGGGGCGCAGGGCCAAGAGACCCAGTACTTC; J gene: TRBJ2-5; D gene: -; clone size: -; V gene: TRBV29-1
CDR3 protein: CASSSAGTPYEQYF; CDR3 DNA: TGTGCCAGCAGCTCCGCCGGGACACCGTACGAGCAGTACTTC; J gene: TRBJ2-7; D gene: -; clone size: -; V gene: TRBV11-2
CDR3 protein: CASSFQGAYYNEQFF; CDR3 DNA: TGTGCCAGCAGCTTTCAGGGGGCGTACTACAATGAGCAGTTCTTC; J gene: TRBJ2-1; D gene: TRBD1; clone size: -; V gene: TRBV9
CDR3 protein: CASSYEGGDYNEQFF; CDR3 DNA: TGTGCCAGCAGTTACGAGGGCGGAGATTACAATGAGCAGTTCTTC; J gene: TRBJ2-1; D gene: -; clone size: -; V gene: TRBV27
CDR3 protein: CASRLAGNTGELFF; CDR3 DNA: TGTGCCAGCAGACTAGCGGGTAACACCGGGGAGCTGTTTTTT; J gene: TRBJ2-2; D gene: TRBD2; clone size: -; V gene: TRBV5-4
CDR3 protein: CASSPPGLAGPGGNEQFF; CDR3 DNA: TGTGCCAGCTCCCCACCGGGACTAGCGGGCCCAGGGGGGAATGAGCAGTTCTTC; J gene: TRBJ2-1; D gene: TRBD2; clone size: once; V gene: TRBV18
CDR3 protein: CASRTGTGVDNEQFF; CDR3 DNA: TGTGCCAGTAGGACCGGGACAGGGGTCGACAATGAGCAGTTCTTC; J gene: TRBJ2-1; D gene: TRBD1; clone size: -; V gene: TRBV19
CDR3 protein: CASSQARTSGRKETQYF; CDR3 DNA: TGTGCCAGCAGCCAAGCCAGGACTAGCGGGAGGAAGGAGACCCAGTACTTC; J gene: TRBJ2-5; D gene: TRBD2; clone size: -; V gene: TRBV4-2
CDR3 protein: CASSLGRSPLGADTQYF; CDR3 DNA: TGTGCCAGCAGCTTAGGACGATCCCCGTTAGGGGCAGATACGCAGTATTTT; J gene: TRBJ2-3; D gene: -; clone size: -; V gene: TRBV7-3
CDR3 protein: CASSFGTGRLETQYF; CDR3 DNA: TGTGCCAGCAGCTTCGGGACAGGGCGGTTGGAGACCCAGTACTTC; J gene: TRBJ2-5; D gene: TRBD1; clone size: -; V gene: TRBV7-9
CDR3 protein: CASSPQGSYHEQFF; CDR3 DNA: TGTGCCAGCAGCCCACAGGGCAGTTATCATGAGCAGTTCTTC; J gene: TRBJ2-1; D gene: -; clone size: -; V gene: TRBV9
CDR3 protein: CASSAWDSLYGYTF; CDR3 DNA: TGTGCCAGCAGCGCGTGGGACAGTTTATATGGCTACACCTTC; J gene: TRBJ1-2; D gene: TRBD1; clone size: -; V gene: TRBV7-9
CDR3 protein: CASSPGGTQYF; CDR3 DNA: TGTGCCAGCAGCCCGGGGGGTACGCAGTATTTT; J gene: TRBJ2-3; D gene: TRBD2; clone size: once; V gene: TRBV13
CDR3 protein: CASSIGAIKLFF; CDR3 DNA: TGTGCCAGTAGTATTGGAGCCATAAAACTGTTTTTT; J gene: TRBJ1-4; D gene: -; clone size: -; V gene: TRBV19
CDR3 protein: CASSSSITSAYEQYF; CDR3 DNA: TGTGCCAGCAGTTCCTCGATTACTTCAGCCTACGAGCAGTACTTC; J gene: TRBJ2-7; D gene: -; clone size: -; V gene: TRBV27
CDR3 protein: CSVGEGRGYTF; CDR3 DNA: TGCAGCGTTGGAGAAGGGAGAGGCTACACCTTC; J gene: TRBJ1-2; D gene: -; clone size: few; V gene: TRBV29-1
CDR3 protein: CASSLASLAPTGELFF; CDR3 DNA: TGTGCCAGCAGTTTGGCTTCTCTGGCTCCCACCGGGGAGCTGTTTTTT; J gene: TRBJ2-2; D gene: -; clone size: -; V gene: TRBV28
CDR3 protein: CASSQRGTSGEQYF; CDR3 DNA: TGTGCCAGCAGTCAAAGGGGGACTAGCGGCGAGCAGTACTTC; J gene: TRBJ2-7; D gene: TRBD2; clone size: -; V gene: TRBV6-1
CDR3 protein: CSAGSQPQHF; CDR3 DNA: TGCAGTGCTGGGAGTCAGCCCCAGCATTTT; J gene: TRBJ1-5; D gene: -; clone size: -; V gene: TRBV20-1
CDR3 protein: CASSDGLAGRNEQFF; CDR3 DNA: TGTGCCAGCAGTGACGGACTAGCGGGACGGAATGAGCAGTTCTTC; J gene: TRBJ2-1; D gene: TRBD2; clone size: -; V gene: TRBV25-1
CDR3 protein: CASSTQGTYEQYF; CDR3 DNA: TGTGCCAGTAGTACACAGGGTACCTACGAGCAGTACTTC; J gene: TRBJ2-7; D gene: -; clone size: -; V gene: TRBV19
CDR3 protein: CASSVLDRGSTEAFF; CDR3 DNA: TGTGCCAGCAGCGTACTCGACAGGGGGAGCACTGAAGCTTTCTTT; J gene: TRBJ1-1; D gene: TRBD1; clone size: -; V gene: TRBV9
CDR3 protein: CATQTGPTGELFF; CDR3 DNA: TGTGCCACCCAGACAGGGCCGACCGGGGAGCTGTTTTTT; J gene: TRBJ2-2; D gene: TRBD1; clone size: -; V gene: TRBV10-3
CDR3 protein: CASSIPSGGGYTF; CDR3 DNA: TGCGCCAGCAGTATTCCTTCGGGAGGTGGCTACACCTTC; J gene: TRBJ1-2; D gene: -; clone size: -; V gene: TRBV5-1
CDR3 protein: CASSLNADRATEAFF; CDR3 DNA: TGTGCCAGTAGTCTGAACGCGGACAGGGCCACTGAAGCTTTCTTT; J gene: TRBJ1-1; D gene: TRBD1; clone size: -; V gene: TRBV19
CDR3 protein: CASSLSGGSASTDTQYF; CDR3 DNA: TGTGCCAGCAGTTTAAGTGGGGGGAGCGCCTCCACAGATACGCAGTATTTT; J gene: TRBJ2-3; D gene: -; clone size: once; V gene: TRBV28
CDR3 protein: CASSLRLSVYNEQFF; CDR3 DNA: TGTGCCAGCAGTTTAAGACTATCCGTATACAATGAGCAGTTCTTC; J gene: TRBJ2-1; D gene: -; clone size: -; V gene: TRBV27
CDR3 protein: CASSGLASYEQYF; CDR3 DNA: TGTGCCAGCAGTGGACTAGCCTCCTACGAGCAGTACTTC; J gene: TRBJ2-7; D gene: TRBD2; clone size: -; V gene: TRBV6-6
CDR3 protein: CASSYAAFYEQYF; CDR3 DNA: TGTGCCAGCAGTTACGCGGCTTTCTACGAGCAGTACTTC; J gene: TRBJ2-7; D gene: -; clone size: few; V gene: TRBV6-6
CDR3 protein: CASSLAGVAYNEQFF; CDR3 DNA: TGTGCCAGCAGCCTTGCGGGAGTTGCCTACAATGAGCAGTTCTTC; J gene: TRBJ2-1; D gene: TRBD2; clone size: once; V gene: TRBV7-9